This entry features one T cell receptor beta chain sequence. The data are from a study of blood T cells in healthy people across ages. The CDR3 runs to 13 residues. Trimming stripped 3 bases from V and 6 bases from J, with 12 bases between. Germline-derived CDR1 and CDR2 are MNHNS and SASEGT. The authors ran a second PCR of about 6 to 11 cycles using a sample-barcoded 5' primer and a J-beta primer mix. MiXCR was run by TCRdb on the 5' RACE reads, yielding one entry per CDR3 protein. This sample has about a million distinct CDR3 sequences, with just over 50% found just once. This sequence originates from a woman in her sixties in good health. This chain connects TRBV6-1 to TRBJ2-7; D might be TRBD1 (5 bases). The sequenced sample consisted of blood. Here the CDR3 reads CASSDGLGAEQYF. The CDR3 DNA is TGTGCCAGCAGTGACGGGCTAGGGGCCGAGCAGTACTTC.